These T cell receptor beta chains were read from a single sample in a study of shared clonotypes between healthy human individuals. Assay: immunoSEQ multiplex PCR; the TCRdb copy retains only in-frame clones and omits some. In the table there are over 2,000,000 clones, 90% to 95% of which are singletons. Sequencing input: naive CD8+ T cells from PBMCs. The receptors were gathered from a man between 18 and 29 years old in good health. Some clones in this sample may be carry-over from other donors' samples. Each CDR3 is given with its conserved first and last residue. D genes are given only for firm matches. Size is stated for part of the rows, as once, few or many counts, or as a class when the clone is expanded.

J gene: TRBJ2-7
V gene: TRBV9
clone size: .
CDR3 length: 15
D gene: TRBD2
CDR3 protein: CASSVGSGRTHEQYF
CDR3 DNA: TGTGCCAGCAGCGTAGGCAGCGGGAGAACGCACGAGCAGTACTTC

J gene: TRBJ2-1
V gene: TRBV19
clone size: .
CDR3 length: 13
D gene: .
CDR3 protein: CAQEIWSYNEQFF
CDR3 DNA: TGTGCCCAGGAGATATGGTCCTACAATGAGCAGTTCTTC

J gene: TRBJ2-5
V gene: TRBV6-5
clone size: .
CDR3 length: 12
D gene: .
CDR3 protein: CARGRIPETQYF
CDR3 DNA: TGTGCCAGAGGAAGGATACCAGAGACCCAGTACTTC

J gene: TRBJ1-2
V gene: TRBV11-2
clone size: .
CDR3 length: 12
D gene: .
CDR3 protein: CASSLGRSSYTF
CDR3 DNA: TGTGCCAGCAGCTTAGGTCGAAGCAGCTACACCTTC

J gene: TRBJ2-2
V gene: TRBV9
clone size: .
CDR3 length: 13
D gene: .
CDR3 protein: CASSGGQSGELFF
CDR3 DNA: TGTGCCAGCAGCGGGGGTCAATCCGGGGAGCTGTTTTTT

J gene: TRBJ2-7
V gene: TRBV28
clone size: .
CDR3 length: 14
D gene: .
CDR3 protein: CASSFSTVTYEQYF
CDR3 DNA: TGTGCCAGCAGTTTCTCGACAGTTACCTACGAGCAGTACTTC

J gene: TRBJ1-1
V gene: TRBV5-4
clone size: few
CDR3 length: 13
D gene: .
CDR3 protein: CASSSTVNTEAFF
CDR3 DNA: TGTGCCAGCAGCTCGACGGTGAACACTGAAGCTTTCTTT

J gene: TRBJ2-1
V gene: TRBV14
clone size: .
CDR3 length: 14
D gene: TRBD2
CDR3 protein: CASSLLAGYNEQFF
CDR3 DNA: TGTGCCAGCAGCCTACTAGCGGGATACAATGAGCAGTTCTTC

J gene: TRBJ2-7
V gene: TRBV9
clone size: .
CDR3 length: 12
D gene: .
CDR3 protein: CASSPGGYEQYF
CDR3 DNA: TGTGCCAGCAGCCCGGGCGGCTACGAGCAGTACTTC

J gene: TRBJ2-2
V gene: TRBV27
clone size: .
CDR3 length: 16
D gene: TRBD2
CDR3 protein: CASSLSRREGTGELFF
CDR3 DNA: TGTGCCAGCAGTTTATCACGACGGGAGGGCACCGGGGAGCTGTTTTTT

J gene: TRBJ2-7
V gene: TRBV5-1
clone size: .
CDR3 length: 15
D gene: TRBD2
CDR3 protein: CASRPGLAGHNEQYF
CDR3 DNA: TGCGCCAGCAGACCCGGACTAGCGGGACACAACGAGCAGTACTTC

J gene: TRBJ1-4
V gene: TRBV11-2
clone size: .
CDR3 length: 16
D gene: .
CDR3 protein: CASSLDQRRVIEKLFF
CDR3 DNA: TGTGCCAGCAGCTTAGATCAGCGGAGGGTGATTGAAAAACTGTTTTTT

J gene: TRBJ2-7
V gene: TRBV9
clone size: .
CDR3 length: 14
D gene: TRBD1
CDR3 protein: CASSEGAPGDEQYF
CDR3 DNA: TGTGCCAGCAGCGAGGGGGCCCCTGGGGACGAGCAGTACTTC

J gene: TRBJ2-1
V gene: TRBV9
clone size: .
CDR3 length: 15
D gene: TRBD1
CDR3 protein: CASSATGATYNEQFF
CDR3 DNA: TGTGCCAGCAGCGCTACAGGGGCGACCTACAATGAGCAGTTCTTC

J gene: TRBJ2-7
V gene: TRBV14
clone size: .
CDR3 length: 14
D gene: .
CDR3 protein: CASSPVSDPYEQYF
CDR3 DNA: TGTGCCAGCAGCCCAGTCTCCGACCCCTACGAGCAGTACTTC

J gene: TRBJ2-7
V gene: TRBV7-4
clone size: .
CDR3 length: 14
D gene: TRBD1
CDR3 protein: CASSFTDRGSEQYF
CDR3 DNA: TGTGCCAGCAGCTTTACGGACAGGGGGAGTGAGCAGTACTTC

J gene: TRBJ2-7
V gene: TRBV27
clone size: .
CDR3 length: 14
D gene: TRBD1
CDR3 protein: CASSQRQGSYEQYF
CDR3 DNA: TGTGCCAGCAGTCAACGACAGGGCTCCTACGAGCAGTACTTC

J gene: TRBJ2-5
V gene: TRBV4-3
clone size: once
CDR3 length: 16
D gene: .
CDR3 protein: CASSQDPPSLGETQYF
CDR3 DNA: TGCGCCAGCAGCCAAGATCCGCCTAGCTTAGGGGAGACCCAGTACTTC

J gene: TRBJ1-5
V gene: TRBV5-1
clone size: few
CDR3 length: 14
D gene: .
CDR3 protein: CASSLEGRHQPQHF
CDR3 DNA: TGCGCCAGCAGCTTGGAAGGCAGGCATCAGCCCCAGCATTTT

J gene: TRBJ2-7
V gene: TRBV14
clone size: .
CDR3 length: 16
D gene: .
CDR3 protein: CASSQDQRRASYEQYF
CDR3 DNA: TGTGCCAGCAGCCAAGATCAGAGGCGCGCATCCTACGAGCAGTACTTC

J gene: TRBJ1-4
V gene: TRBV9
clone size: .
CDR3 length: 15
D gene: .
CDR3 protein: CASSAGRYTNEKLFF
CDR3 DNA: TGTGCCAGCAGCGCTGGGCGGTACACTAATGAAAAACTGTTTTTT

J gene: TRBJ1-1
V gene: TRBV9
clone size: .
CDR3 length: 15
D gene: .
CDR3 protein: CASSVFPGTNTEAFF
CDR3 DNA: TGTGCCAGCAGCGTATTCCCGGGGACGAACACTGAAGCTTTCTTT

J gene: TRBJ2-7
V gene: TRBV5-1
clone size: .
CDR3 length: 12
D gene: .
CDR3 protein: CASSLGGLEQYF
CDR3 DNA: TGCGCCAGCAGCTTGGGGGGACTTGAGCAGTACTTC

J gene: TRBJ1-4
V gene: TRBV7-8
clone size: .
CDR3 length: 12
D gene: .
CDR3 protein: CASSLDGLVLFF
CDR3 DNA: TGTGCCAGCAGCTTAGATGGACTAGTTCTGTTTTTT

J gene: TRBJ2-1
V gene: TRBV6-5
clone size: .
CDR3 length: 11
D gene: .
CDR3 protein: CASSPGNEQFF
CDR3 DNA: TGTGCCAGCAGTCCGGGTAATGAGCAGTTCTTC

J gene: TRBJ2-7
V gene: TRBV27
clone size: once
CDR3 length: 17
D gene: TRBD1
CDR3 protein: CASSLWGQGAGSYEQYF
CDR3 DNA: TGTGCCAGCAGTTTATGGGGACAGGGGGCGGGTTCCTACGAGCAGTACTTC

J gene: TRBJ2-3
V gene: TRBV29-1
clone size: .
CDR3 length: 15
D gene: .
CDR3 protein: CSVSRTGSGTDTQYF
CDR3 DNA: TGCAGCGTTTCCCGAACAGGGTCGGGCACAGATACGCAGTATTTT

J gene: TRBJ2-1
V gene: TRBV27
clone size: .
CDR3 length: 16
D gene: .
CDR3 protein: CASSLRVPRNDNEQFF
CDR3 DNA: TGTGCCAGCAGTTTAAGGGTCCCCCGGAACGACAATGAGCAGTTCTTC

J gene: TRBJ2-1
V gene: TRBV28
clone size: once
CDR3 length: 15
D gene: TRBD2
CDR3 protein: CASSYRLAGEAEQFF
CDR3 DNA: TGTGCCAGCAGTTACAGACTAGCGGGAGAGGCTGAGCAGTTCTTC

J gene: TRBJ2-5
V gene: TRBV7-9
clone size: .
CDR3 length: 15
D gene: .
CDR3 protein: CASSNTGRDMMAQYF
CDR3 DNA: TGTGCCAGCAGCAACACGGGACGGGATATGATGGCCCAGTACTTC

J gene: TRBJ1-2
V gene: TRBV7-8
clone size: .
CDR3 length: 14
D gene: .
CDR3 protein: CASSLEGTPYGYTF
CDR3 DNA: TGTGCCAGCAGCTTAGAGGGGACACCGTATGGCTACACCTTC

J gene: TRBJ1-2
V gene: TRBV7-9
clone size: .
CDR3 length: 11
D gene: TRBD1
CDR3 protein: CATPQGGGYTF
CDR3 DNA: TGTGCCACCCCGCAGGGGGGTGGCTACACCTTC

J gene: TRBJ2-2
V gene: TRBV6-5
clone size: .
CDR3 length: 12
D gene: .
CDR3 protein: CASSTGAGELFF
CDR3 DNA: TGTGCCAGCAGCACCGGAGCCGGGGAGCTGTTTTTT

J gene: TRBJ1-1
V gene: TRBV9
clone size: .
CDR3 length: 15
D gene: .
CDR3 protein: CASSPFGGLGTEAFF
CDR3 DNA: TGTGCCAGCAGCCCGTTCGGGGGATTAGGGACTGAAGCTTTCTTT

J gene: TRBJ2-2
V gene: TRBV7-8
clone size: .
CDR3 length: 15
D gene: .
CDR3 protein: CASSFRDMNTGELFF
CDR3 DNA: TGTGCCAGCAGCTTTCGGGATATGAACACCGGGGAGCTGTTTTTT

J gene: TRBJ2-1
V gene: TRBV2
clone size: .
CDR3 length: 17
D gene: .
CDR3 protein: CASSDAGASLPYNEQFF
CDR3 DNA: TGTGCCAGCAGTGATGCTGGGGCCTCCCTACCCTACAATGAGCAGTTCTTC

J gene: TRBJ2-1
V gene: TRBV11-2
clone size: .
CDR3 length: 15
D gene: .
CDR3 protein: CASSFPSTGGVEQFF
CDR3 DNA: TGTGCCAGCAGCTTTCCATCGACAGGCGGAGTGGAGCAGTTCTTC

J gene: TRBJ2-3
V gene: TRBV5-1
clone size: .
CDR3 length: 15
D gene: .
CDR3 protein: CASSLVQRLTDTQYF
CDR3 DNA: TGCGCCAGCAGCTTGGTCCAGCGTTTGACAGATACGCAGTATTTT

J gene: TRBJ2-7
V gene: TRBV5-6
clone size: .
CDR3 length: 14
D gene: .
CDR3 protein: CASSPWPITYEQYF
CDR3 DNA: TGTGCCAGCAGCCCATGGCCGATAACCTACGAGCAGTACTTC

J gene: TRBJ2-1
V gene: TRBV28
clone size: .
CDR3 length: 14
D gene: .
CDR3 protein: CASSFVGQRNEQFF
CDR3 DNA: TGTGCCAGCAGTTTTGTTGGGCAACGGAATGAGCAGTTCTTC

J gene: TRBJ2-7
V gene: TRBV5-1
clone size: .
CDR3 length: 14
D gene: .
CDR3 protein: CASSLSGQGVEQYF
CDR3 DNA: TGCGCCAGCAGCTTGAGCGGGCAGGGCGTCGAGCAGTACTTC

J gene: TRBJ1-3
V gene: TRBV7-9
clone size: .
CDR3 length: 12
D gene: .
CDR3 protein: CATVLSGNTIYF
CDR3 DNA: TGTGCCACGGTTCTCTCTGGAAACACCATATATTTT

J gene: TRBJ2-7
V gene: TRBV27
clone size: .
CDR3 length: 13
D gene: .
CDR3 protein: CASSLGRSYEQYF
CDR3 DNA: TGTGCCAGCAGTCTCGGACGGTCCTACGAGCAGTACTTC

J gene: TRBJ2-1
V gene: TRBV4-1
clone size: .
CDR3 length: 15
D gene: TRBD2
CDR3 protein: CASSQAGLADNEQFF
CDR3 DNA: TGCGCCAGCAGCCAAGCGGGACTAGCGGACAATGAGCAGTTCTTC